This T cell receptor (beta chain) was observed in a study of blood T cell repertoires in COVID-19. The overall study: T cells, B-cell-depleted T cells, or PBMCs supplied cDNA or gDNA.

The assay was immunoSEQ multiplex PCR, and TCRdb's table has in-frame clones only and misses some. The data show 40,000 to 50,000 clones, around 87% seen once. V lost 4 bases, J lost 8 bases, and 12 bases lay in between. Germline V CDR1 and CDR2: SGHKS, YYEKEE (reference sequence). The CDR3 is 13 residues long. The specimen was peripheral blood. The rearrangement links TRBV5-5 to TRBJ2-2; D uncertain. This clonotype was sampled from a man aged 25 to 40 with active or convalescent COVID-19. The CDR3 spells CASSRVSPGELFF. CDR3 DNA: TGTGCCAGCAGCCGGGTCTCCCCGGGGGAGCTGTTTTTT.